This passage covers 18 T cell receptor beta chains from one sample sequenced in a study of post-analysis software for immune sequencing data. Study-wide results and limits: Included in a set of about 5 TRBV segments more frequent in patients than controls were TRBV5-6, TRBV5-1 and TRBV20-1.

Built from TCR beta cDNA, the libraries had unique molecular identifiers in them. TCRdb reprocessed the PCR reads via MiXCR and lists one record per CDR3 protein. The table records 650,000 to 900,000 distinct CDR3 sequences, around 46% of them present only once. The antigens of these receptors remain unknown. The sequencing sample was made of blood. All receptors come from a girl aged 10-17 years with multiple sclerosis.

The CDR3 region is CASSLTPPGGGANNEQFF. In DNA form, the CDR3 reads TGCGCCAGCAGCTTGACCCCCCCCGGCGGGGGGGCCAACAATGAGCAGTTCTTC. The J gene is TRBJ2-1, the V gene TRBV5-1, with 9 nucleotides matching TRBD2. Per germline, CDR1 SGHRS and CDR2 YFSETQ. The J segment lost 5 bases and the V segment lost 1 base, leaving 13 bases of the junction unmatched. The CDR3 extends over 18 amino acids.

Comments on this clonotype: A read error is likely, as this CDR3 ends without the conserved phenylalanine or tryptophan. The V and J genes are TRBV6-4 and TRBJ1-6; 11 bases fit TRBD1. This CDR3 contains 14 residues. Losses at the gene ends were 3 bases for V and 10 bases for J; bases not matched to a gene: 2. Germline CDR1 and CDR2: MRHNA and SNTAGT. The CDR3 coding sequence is TGTGCCAGCAGTGAACGGACAGGGGGCTCACCCCTCCACTGT. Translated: CASSERTGGSPLHC.

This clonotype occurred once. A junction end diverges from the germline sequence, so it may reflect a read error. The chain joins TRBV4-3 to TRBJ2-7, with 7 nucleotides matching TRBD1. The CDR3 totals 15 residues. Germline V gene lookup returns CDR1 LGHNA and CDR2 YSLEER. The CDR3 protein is CASSAGATGAYERYF. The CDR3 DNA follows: TGCGCCAGCAGCGCAGGGGCCACAGGGGCCTACGAGCGGTACTTC.

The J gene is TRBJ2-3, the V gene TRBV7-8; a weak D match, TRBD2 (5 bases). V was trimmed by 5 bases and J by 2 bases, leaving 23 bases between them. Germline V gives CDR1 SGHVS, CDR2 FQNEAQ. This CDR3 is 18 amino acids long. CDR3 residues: CASSSPKPPAANTDTQYF. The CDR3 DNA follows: TGTGCCAGCAGCAGTCCCAAACCCCCAGCGGCGAACACAGATACGCAGTATTTT.

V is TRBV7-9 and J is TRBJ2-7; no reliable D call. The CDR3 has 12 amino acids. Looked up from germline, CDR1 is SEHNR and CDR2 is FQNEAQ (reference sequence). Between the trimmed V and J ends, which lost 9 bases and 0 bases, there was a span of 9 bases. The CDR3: CASGSVSYEQYF. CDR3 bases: TGTGCCAGTGGATCTGTCTCCTACGAGCAGTACTTC.

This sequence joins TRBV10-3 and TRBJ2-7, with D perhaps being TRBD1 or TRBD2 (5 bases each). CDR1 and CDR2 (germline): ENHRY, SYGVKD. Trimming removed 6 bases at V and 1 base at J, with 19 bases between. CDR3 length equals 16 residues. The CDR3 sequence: CAISEGPNRRSYEQYF. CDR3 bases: TGTGCCATCAGCGAAGGGCCCAACAGGAGGTCCTACGAGCAGTACTTC.

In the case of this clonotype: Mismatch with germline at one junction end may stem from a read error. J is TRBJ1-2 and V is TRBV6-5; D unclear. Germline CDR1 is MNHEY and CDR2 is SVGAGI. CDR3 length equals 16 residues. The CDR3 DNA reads TGTGCCAGCAGTTACTCAGGGCAGGACCCTAACTATGGCCACACCTTC. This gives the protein CASSYSGQDPNYGHTF.

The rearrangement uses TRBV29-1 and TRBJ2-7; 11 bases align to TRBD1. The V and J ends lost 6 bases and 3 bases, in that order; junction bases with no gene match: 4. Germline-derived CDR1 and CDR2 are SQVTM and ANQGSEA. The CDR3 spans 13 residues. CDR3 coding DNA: TGCAGCGTGAGGACAGGGGGCAGCTACGAGCAGTACTTC. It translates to CSVRTGGSYEQYF.

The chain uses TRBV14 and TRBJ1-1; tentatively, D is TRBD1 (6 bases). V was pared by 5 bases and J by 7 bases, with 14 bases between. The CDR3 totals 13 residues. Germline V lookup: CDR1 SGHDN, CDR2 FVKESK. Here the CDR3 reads CASSSKQGGEAFF. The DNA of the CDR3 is TGTGCCAGCAGCTCTAAACAGGGTGGTGAAGCTTTCTTT. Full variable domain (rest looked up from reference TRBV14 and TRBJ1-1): EAGVTQFPSHSVIEKGQTVTLRCDPISGHDNLYWYRRVMGKEIKFLLHFVKESKQDESGMPNNRFLAERTGGTYSTLKVQPAELEDSGVYFCASSSKQGGEAFFGQGTRLTVV.

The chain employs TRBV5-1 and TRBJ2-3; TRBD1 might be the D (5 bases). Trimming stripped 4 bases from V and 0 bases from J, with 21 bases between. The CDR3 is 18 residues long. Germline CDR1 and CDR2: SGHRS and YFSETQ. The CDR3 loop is CASSPRSTGGTSTDTQYF. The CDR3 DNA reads TGCGCCAGCAGCCCGCGCAGTACAGGCGGAACTAGCACAGATACGCAGTATTTT. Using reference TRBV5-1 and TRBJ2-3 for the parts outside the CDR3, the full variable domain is KAGVTQTPRYLIKTRGQQVTLSCSPISGHRSVSWYQQTPGQGLQFLFEYFSETQRNKGNFPGRFSGRQFSNSRSEMNVSTLELGDSALYLCASSPRSTGGTSTDTQYFGPGTRLTVL.

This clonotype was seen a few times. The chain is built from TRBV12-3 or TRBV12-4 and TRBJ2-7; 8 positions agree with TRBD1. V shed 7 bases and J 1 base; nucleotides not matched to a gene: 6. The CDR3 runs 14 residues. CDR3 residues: CASTPTGASYEQYF. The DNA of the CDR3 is TGTGCCAGCACCCCGACAGGGGCATCCTACGAGCAGTACTTC.

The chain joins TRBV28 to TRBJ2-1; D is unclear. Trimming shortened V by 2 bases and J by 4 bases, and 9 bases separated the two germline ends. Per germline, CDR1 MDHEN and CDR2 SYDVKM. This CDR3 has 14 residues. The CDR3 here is CASSLTVVYNEQFF. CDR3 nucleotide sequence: TGTGCCAGCAGTTTAACAGTCGTATACAATGAGCAGTTCTTC.

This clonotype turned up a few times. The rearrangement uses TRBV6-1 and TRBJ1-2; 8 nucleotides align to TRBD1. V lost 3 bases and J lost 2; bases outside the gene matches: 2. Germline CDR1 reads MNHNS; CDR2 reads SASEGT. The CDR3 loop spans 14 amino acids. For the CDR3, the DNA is TGTGCCAGCAGTGAGGCAGGGGGCAACTATGGCTACACCTTC. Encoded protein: CASSEAGGNYGYTF.

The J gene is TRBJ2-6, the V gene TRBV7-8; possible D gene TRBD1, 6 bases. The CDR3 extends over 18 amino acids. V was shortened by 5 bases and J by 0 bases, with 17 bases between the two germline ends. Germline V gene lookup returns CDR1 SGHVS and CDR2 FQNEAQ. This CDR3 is CASSPRGFTTSGANVLTF. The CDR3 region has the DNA TGTGCCAGCAGCCCAAGGGGGTTTACGACCTCTGGGGCCAACGTCCTGACTTTC.

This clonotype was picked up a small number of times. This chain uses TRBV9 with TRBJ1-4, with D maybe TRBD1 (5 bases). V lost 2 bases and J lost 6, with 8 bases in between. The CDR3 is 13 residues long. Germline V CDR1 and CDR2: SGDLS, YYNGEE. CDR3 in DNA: TGTGCCAGCAGCGTTGGGACGGATGAAAAACTGTTTTTT. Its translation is CASSVGTDEKLFF. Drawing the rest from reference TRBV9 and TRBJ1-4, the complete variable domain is DSGVTQTPKHLITATGQRVTLRCSPRSGDLSVYWYQQSLDQGLQFLIQYYNGEERAKGNILERFSAQQFPDLHSELNLSSLELGDSALYFCASSVGTDEKLFFGSGTQLSVL.

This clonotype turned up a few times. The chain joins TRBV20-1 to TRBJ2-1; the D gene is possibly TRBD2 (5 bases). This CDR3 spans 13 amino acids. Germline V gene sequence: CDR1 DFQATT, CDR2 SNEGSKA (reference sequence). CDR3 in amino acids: CSAKRINYNEQFF. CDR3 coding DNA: TGCAGCGCAAAGCGGATAAACTACAATGAGCAGTTCTTC.

The CDR3 DNA follows: TGCAGTGCTAGAGATGGGGGACTCGCCTACGAGCAGTACTTC. This codes for CSARDGGLAYEQYF. This chain links TRBV20-1 with TRBJ2-7; the D gene is possibly TRBD2 (6 bases). The CDR3 runs to 14 residues. V was shortened by 0 bases and J by 2 bases, with 11 bases between the two germline ends. Germline V gives CDR1 DFQATT, CDR2 SNEGSKA (reference sequence).

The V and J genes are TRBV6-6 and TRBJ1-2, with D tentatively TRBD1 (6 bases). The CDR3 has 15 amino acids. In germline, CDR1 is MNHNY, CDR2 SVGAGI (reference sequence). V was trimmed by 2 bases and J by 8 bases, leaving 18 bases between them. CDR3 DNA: TGTGCCAGCAGTTACGAACCGGGGGGCGCGAGGGGCTACACCTTC. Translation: CASSYEPGGARGYTF.